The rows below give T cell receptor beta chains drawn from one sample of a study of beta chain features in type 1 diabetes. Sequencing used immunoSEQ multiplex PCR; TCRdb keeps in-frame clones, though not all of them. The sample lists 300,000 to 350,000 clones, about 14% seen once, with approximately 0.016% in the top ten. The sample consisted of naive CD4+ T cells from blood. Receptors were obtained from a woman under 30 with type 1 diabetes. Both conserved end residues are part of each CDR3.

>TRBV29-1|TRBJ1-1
CSVDGVNTEAFF
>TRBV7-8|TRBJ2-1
CASSSGLAGDNEQFF
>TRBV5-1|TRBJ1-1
CASSLARSNTEAFF
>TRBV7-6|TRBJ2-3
CASTPGGVLDTQYF
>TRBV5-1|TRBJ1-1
CASSFPGDLAFF
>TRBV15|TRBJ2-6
CATSRDLGGSGANVLTF
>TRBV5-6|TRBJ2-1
CASSAYSGTPYNEQFF
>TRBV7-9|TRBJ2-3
CASSQGGPETDTQYF
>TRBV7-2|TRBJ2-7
CASSSYRDTSYEQYF
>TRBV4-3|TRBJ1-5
CASSQDPEGRQPQHF
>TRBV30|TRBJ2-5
CAWSEGGGTGEQETQYF
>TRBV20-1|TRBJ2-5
CSATRGETQYF
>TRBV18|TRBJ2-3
CASSPPRDTQYF
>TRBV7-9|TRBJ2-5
CASSPRREHTLKTQYF
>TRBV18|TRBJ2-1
CASSPRASGAYNEQFF
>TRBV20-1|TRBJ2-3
CTAPGLDF
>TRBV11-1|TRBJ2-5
CASSPGLAGIRETQYF
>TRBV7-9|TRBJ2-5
CASSPATSGRAWEAQYF
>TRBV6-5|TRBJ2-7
CASSYGGTPNYEQYF
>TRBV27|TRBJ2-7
CASSPLRHYEQYF
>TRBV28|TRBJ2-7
CASSPHLGQGEEEQYF
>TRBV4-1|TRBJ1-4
CASSQVFGLNEKLFF
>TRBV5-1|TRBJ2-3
CASSLPSTDTQYF
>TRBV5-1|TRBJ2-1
CASSLGGRLVSGEQFF
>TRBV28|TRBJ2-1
CASFQRGGRATREQFF
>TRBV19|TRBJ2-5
CASNFEGTQYF
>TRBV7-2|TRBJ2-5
CASSLDPIGASAETQYF
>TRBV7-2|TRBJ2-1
CASSLRTTQFF
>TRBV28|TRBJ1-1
CASSWGGAGNTEAFF
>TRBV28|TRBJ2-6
CASTSGGQGSGVLTF
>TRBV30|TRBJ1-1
CASGQGRSTEAFF
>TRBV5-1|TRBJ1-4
CASSPGQGAGVEKLFF
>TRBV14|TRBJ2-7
CASSLTRAGEQYF
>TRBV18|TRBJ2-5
CASSPRTGGQETQYF
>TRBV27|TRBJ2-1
CASSGGGNEQFF
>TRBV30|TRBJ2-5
CAWNTGVQQTQYF
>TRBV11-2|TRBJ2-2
CASSFTQSAVPGELFF
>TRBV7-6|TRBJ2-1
CASSSGTSDNEQFF
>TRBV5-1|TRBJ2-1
CASSLAGLAYNEQFF
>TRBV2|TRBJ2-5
CASNPTPGSGREETQYF
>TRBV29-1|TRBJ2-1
CSVEVAGGAQFF
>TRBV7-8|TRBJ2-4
CASSPPWGLAKNIQYF
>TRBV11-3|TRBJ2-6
CASGSSGSFSGANVLTF
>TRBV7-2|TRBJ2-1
CASSLGRSSGRALNEQFF
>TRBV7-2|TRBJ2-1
CASGLMTSPRFF
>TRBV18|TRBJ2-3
CASSPSEASDTQYF
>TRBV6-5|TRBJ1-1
CASSYVSGNTEAFF
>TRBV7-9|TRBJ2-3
CASSPRPGYMDTQYF
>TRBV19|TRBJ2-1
CASTDLGWTSGSRYNEQFF
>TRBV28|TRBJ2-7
CASSAAGTGLSEQYF
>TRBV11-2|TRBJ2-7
CASSLGRQGREQYF
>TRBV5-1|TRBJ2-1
CASSLWSTGTSVSYNEQFF
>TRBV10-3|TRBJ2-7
CAIKWTSGSYEQYF
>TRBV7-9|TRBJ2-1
CASSLTGDNEQFF